A selection of T cell receptor beta chains follows, all from one sample in a study of blood T cell repertoires in COVID-19. Produced via immunoSEQ multiplex PCR; TCRdb's table is partial and in-frame only. The sample consists of about 210,000 clones, about nine tenths of them appearing once. The specimen sequenced was peripheral blood. The receptor set was obtained from a man aged 40-49 years with acute or convalescent COVID-19. Both conserved end residues are part of each CDR3. D genes are given only for firm matches. Expanded clones are given a class, and other clones once, few, many or no size at all.

J gene | D gene | clone size | V gene | CDR3 DNA | CDR3 protein
TRBJ2-5 | TRBD1 | - | TRBV7-9 | TGTGCCAGCAGCTTAGGGGCAGGGGGCAGGGTAGAGACCCAGTACTTC | CASSLGAGGRVETQYF
TRBJ1-1 | TRBD1 | - | TRBV10-3 | TGTGCCATCAGTGGACAGGGATCGAACACTGAAGCTTTCTTT | CAISGQGSNTEAFF
TRBJ2-3 | TRBD1 | - | TRBV5-1 | TGCGCCAGCAGCTCTGGACAGGTTCGTCCAACAGATACGCAGTATTTT | CASSSGQVRPTDTQYF
TRBJ2-1 | TRBD2 | - | TRBV7-9 | TGTGCCAGCAGGACGACGCCCGGGACTAGCGGCTACAATGAGCAGTTCTTC | CASRTTPGTSGYNEQFF
TRBJ1-5 | TRBD1 | - | TRBV6-1 | TGTGCCAGCAGTGAATACGGGACAGGGGATCAGCCCCAGCATTTT | CASSEYGTGDQPQHF
TRBJ2-5 | TRBD2 | - | TRBV19 | TGTGCCAGTAGTCAATGGGAGGGTGAGACCCAGTACTTC | CASSQWEGETQYF
TRBJ2-5 | - | - | TRBV21-1 | TGTGCCAGCAGCAAAGGACCCGCGACAGGGGGTAGGGAGACCCAGTACTTC | CASSKGPATGGRETQYF
TRBJ2-7 | - | - | TRBV11-2 | TGTGCCAGCAGCTTATTCTTAGGAAGTGCGGATACGGTTCGCGAGCAGTACTTC | CASSLFLGSADTVREQYF
TRBJ1-6 | TRBD1 | - | TRBV28 | TGTGCCAGCAGTTCGGGACAGGGCTCCTATAATTCACCCCTCCACTTT | CASSSGQGSYNSPLHF
TRBJ1-5 | - | - | TRBV5-1 | TGCGCCAGCAGCTTGGTTTCTGGGGGCCCCCAGCATTTT | CASSLVSGGPQHF
TRBJ2-3 | - | - | TRBV7-3 | TGTGCCAGCAGCTTAATGCGGACAGATACGCAGTATTTT | CASSLMRTDTQYF
TRBJ1-4 | - | - | TRBV3-1/TRBV3-2 | TGTGCCAGCAGCCACGAGACAGGCTATGAGGCTGAAAAACTGTTTTTT | CASSHETGYEAEKLFF
TRBJ1-5 | TRBD1 | - | TRBV7-8 | TGTGCCAGCAGCCCTTCGACAGGGGGAAGCAATCAGCCCCAGCATTTT | CASSPSTGGSNQPQHF
TRBJ1-6 | - | once | TRBV28 | TGTGCCAGCAGCCGGGGGGCCCTCCACTTT | CASSRGALHF
TRBJ1-4 | TRBD1 | - | TRBV30 | TGTGCCTGGAGCCAACAGGGGGTTATTGAAAAACTGTTTTTT | CAWSQQGVIEKLFF
TRBJ2-7 | - | - | TRBV19 | TGTGCCAGTAGCACGGACAGTTACCACGAGCAGTACTTC | CASSTDSYHEQYF
TRBJ2-7 | TRBD2 | once | TRBV27 | TGTGCCAGCAGTTTTTTCCCGCCTAGCGGGTCTACCTTCTACGAGCAGTACTTC | CASSFFPPSGSTFYEQYF